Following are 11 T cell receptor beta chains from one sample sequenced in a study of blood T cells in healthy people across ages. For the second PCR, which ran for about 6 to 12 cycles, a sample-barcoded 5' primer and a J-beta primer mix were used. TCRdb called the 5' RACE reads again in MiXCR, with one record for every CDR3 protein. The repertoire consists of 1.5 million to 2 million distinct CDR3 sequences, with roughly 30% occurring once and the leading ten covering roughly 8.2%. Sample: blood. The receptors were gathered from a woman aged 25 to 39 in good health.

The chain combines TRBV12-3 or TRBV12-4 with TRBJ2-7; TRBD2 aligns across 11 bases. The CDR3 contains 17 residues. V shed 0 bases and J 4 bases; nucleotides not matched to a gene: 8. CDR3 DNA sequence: TGTGCCAGCAGTTTAGCTTTTGGGGGACTAGCGGATTACGAGCAGTACTTC. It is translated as CASSLAFGGLADYEQYF.

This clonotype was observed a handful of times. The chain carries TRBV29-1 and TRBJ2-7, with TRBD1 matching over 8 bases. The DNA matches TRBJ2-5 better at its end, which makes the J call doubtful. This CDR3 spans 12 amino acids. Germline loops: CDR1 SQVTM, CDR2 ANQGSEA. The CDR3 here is CSATGECGTQYF. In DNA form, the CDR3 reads TGCAGCGCGACAGGGGAATGTGGGACCCAGTACTTC.

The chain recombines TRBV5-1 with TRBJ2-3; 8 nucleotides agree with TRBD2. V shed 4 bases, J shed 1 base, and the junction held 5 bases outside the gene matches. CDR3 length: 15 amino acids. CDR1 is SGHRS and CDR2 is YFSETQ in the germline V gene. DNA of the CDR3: TGCGCCAGCAGCGAGCGGGGGCAGGGCACAGATACGCAGTATTTT. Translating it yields CASSERGQGTDTQYF. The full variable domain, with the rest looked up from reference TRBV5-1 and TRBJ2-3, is KAGVTQTPRYLIKTRGQQVTLSCSPISGHRSVSWYQQTPGQGLQFLFEYFSETQRNKGNFPGRFSGRQFSNSRSEMNVSTLELGDSALYLCASSERGQGTDTQYFGPGTRLTVL.

The CDR3 here is CSVSSGRPTDTQYF. In DNA, the CDR3 is TGCAGCGTGAGTAGCGGGAGACCCACAGATACGCAGTATTTT. This chain joins TRBV29-1 and TRBJ2-3; 9 bases match TRBD2. The CDR3 totals 14 residues. CDR1 and CDR2 from the germline V gene are SQVTM and ANQGSEA. The trim removed 6 bases at V and 2 bases at J, leaving 6 bases unmatched.

In nucleotides, the CDR3 is TGTGCCATCAGTGAGTCGCTTGAAGCTTTCTTT. This sequence encodes CAISESLEAFF. The chain couples TRBV10-3 to TRBJ1-1; the D is unclear. In germline, CDR1 is ENHRY, CDR2 SYGVKD. This CDR3 has 11 amino acids. With 0 bases removed from V and 7 bases from J, the gap between germline ends came to 3 bases.

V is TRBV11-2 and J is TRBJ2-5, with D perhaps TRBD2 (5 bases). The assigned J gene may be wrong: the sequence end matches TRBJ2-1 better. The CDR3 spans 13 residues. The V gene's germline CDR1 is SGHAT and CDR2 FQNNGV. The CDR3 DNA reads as TGTGCCAGCAGCATCCTAGCAGTAGAGACCCAGTTCTTC. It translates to CASSILAVETQFF.

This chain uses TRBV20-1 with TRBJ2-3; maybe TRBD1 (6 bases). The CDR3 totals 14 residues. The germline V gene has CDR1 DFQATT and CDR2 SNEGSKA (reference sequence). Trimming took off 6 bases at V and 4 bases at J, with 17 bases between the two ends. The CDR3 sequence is CSALGQWIADTQYF. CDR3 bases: TGCAGTGCCCTAGGACAGTGGATCGCAGATACGCAGTATTTT.

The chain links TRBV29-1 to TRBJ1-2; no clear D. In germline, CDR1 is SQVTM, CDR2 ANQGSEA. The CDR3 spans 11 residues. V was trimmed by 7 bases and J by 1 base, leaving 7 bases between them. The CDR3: CSAQYNYGYTF. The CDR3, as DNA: TGCAGCGCCCAGTATAACTATGGCTACACCTTC.

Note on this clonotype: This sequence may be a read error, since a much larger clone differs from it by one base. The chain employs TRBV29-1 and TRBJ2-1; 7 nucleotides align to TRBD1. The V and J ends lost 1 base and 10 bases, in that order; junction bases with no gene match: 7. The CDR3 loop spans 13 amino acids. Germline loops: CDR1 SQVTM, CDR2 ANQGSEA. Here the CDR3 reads CSVEATGAYEQFF. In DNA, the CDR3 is TGCAGCGTTGAAGCCACAGGGGCCTACGAGCAGTTCTTC.

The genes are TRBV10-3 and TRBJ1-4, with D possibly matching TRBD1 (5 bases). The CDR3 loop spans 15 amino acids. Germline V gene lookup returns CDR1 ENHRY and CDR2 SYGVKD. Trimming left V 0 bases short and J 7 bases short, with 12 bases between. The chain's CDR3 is CAISESQGIGEKLFF. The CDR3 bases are TGTGCCATCAGTGAGTCGCAGGGAATAGGTGAAAAACTGTTTTTT.

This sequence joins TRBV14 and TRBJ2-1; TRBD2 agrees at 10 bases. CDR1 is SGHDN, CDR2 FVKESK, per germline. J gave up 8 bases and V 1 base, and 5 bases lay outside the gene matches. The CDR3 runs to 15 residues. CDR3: CASSQAHLAGDEQFF. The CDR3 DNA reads TGTGCCAGCAGCCAAGCCCACCTAGCGGGAGATGAGCAGTTCTTC.